This T cell receptor beta chain was documented in a study of OX40 agonist ivuxolimab in advanced cancers. The overall study: Ivuxolimab is a fully human IgG2 antibody that activates OX40 (CD134). Patients receiving dose escalation had hepatocellular carcinoma, melanoma, renal cell or head and neck cancer. A mean age of approximately 60 years, range about 20 to 79, was recorded, and more than 80% were male. Partial response was recorded in three patients: one hepatocellular carcinoma and two cutaneous melanoma cases.

Clones were read by immunoSEQ multiplex PCR, and TCRdb kept only the in-frame ones, dropping some. The table shows roughly 48,000 clones, with 80% to 90% occurring only once. The CDR3 is made up of 13 amino acids. Trimming removed 6 bases from V and 7 bases from J, with 13 bases in between. Germline V lookup: CDR1 MNHEY, CDR2 SVGAGI. This sample comprised CD4+ or CD8+ T cells sorted from blood, obtained in a trial of the OX40 agonist ivuxolimab. This receptor was taken from an adult with an advanced solid tumor such as melanoma, head and neck, liver or kidney cancer. The rearrangement joins TRBV6-5 to TRBJ1-5; D perhaps matches TRBD1 (6 bases). In DNA form, the CDR3 reads TGTGCCAGCAGCCGAGGGGGATCCCAGCCCCAGCATTTT. It is translated as CASSRGGSQPQHF.